The 10 T cell receptor beta chains in this list originate from one sample, sequenced in a study of OX40 agonist ivuxolimab in advanced cancers. Data came from immunoSEQ multiplex PCR; TCRdb stores just in-frame clones and leaves some out. Found here are fewer than 40,000 clones, roughly 90% of them singletons; the top ten hold approximately 0.9%. Sequencing used CD4+ or CD8+ T cells sorted from blood, obtained in a trial of the OX40 agonist ivuxolimab. Receptors originate from an adult with an advanced solid tumor such as melanoma, head and neck, liver or kidney cancer.

The table lists this clone with a count of one. The V gene is TRBV30, the J gene TRBJ2-7; D may be TRBD2 (5 bases). Looked up from germline, CDR1 is GTSNPN and CDR2 is SVGIG (reference sequence). This CDR3 is built from 15 residues. Deletions cut 0 bases from V and 0 bases from J, with 12 bases between. CDR3 protein: CAWSVGSNPSYEQYF. For the CDR3, the DNA is TGTGCCTGGAGTGTAGGGAGCAATCCCTCCTACGAGCAGTACTTC.

The rearrangement joins TRBV6-6 to TRBJ2-1, with D maybe TRBD2 (5 bases). Germline CDR1 and CDR2: MNHNY and SVGAGI (reference sequence). CDR3 length: 13 amino acids. Trimming pared 8 bases from V and 7 bases from J, leaving 15 bases between. CDR3 loop: CASRTAPGNEQFF. In DNA, the CDR3 is TGTGCCAGCCGGACGGCCCCGGGGAATGAGCAGTTCTTC.

CDR3 DNA sequence: TGTGCCAGCAGTGAACGGGAGAACACTGAAGCTTTCTTT. It codes for CASSERENTEAFF. This chain connects TRBV6-1 to TRBJ1-1; D call uncertain. The CDR3 is 13 residues long. CDR1 and CDR2 (germline): MNHNS, SASEGT. Between the trimmed V and J ends, which lost 2 bases and 1 base, there was a span of 5 bases.

This rearrangement joins TRBV28 to TRBJ1-3; D perhaps matches TRBD1 (5 bases). CDR3 length: 15 amino acids. The V end lost 5 bases, the J end lost 0 bases, and 11 bases lay between the germline ends. Germline V CDR1 and CDR2: MDHEN, SYDVKM. CDR3 nucleotide sequence: TGTGCCAGCAGTAAACAGGACCTCTCTGGAAACACCATATATTTT. Translated: CASSKQDLSGNTIYF.

The rearrangement uses TRBV5-1 and TRBJ2-5, with 7 bases fitting TRBD2. The CDR3 covers 13 residues. Unmatched junction bases numbered 6, after V lost 5 bases and J lost 5 bases. Germline-derived CDR1 and CDR2 are SGHRS and YFSETQ. The CDR3 DNA follows: TGCGCCAGCAGAAGAGGGGAGGGCGAGACCCAGTACTTC. It specifies CASRRGEGETQYF.

The rearrangement uses TRBV5-4 and TRBJ2-2; maybe TRBD1 (5 bases). The CDR3 consists of 14 residues. Germline V gene sequence: CDR1 SGHNT, CDR2 YYREEE (reference sequence). The germline V and J ends were trimmed by 4 bases and 4 bases, with 11 bases remaining between them. In DNA, the CDR3 is TGTGCCAGCAGCCCCCAAGGGGCCACCGGGGAGCTGTTTTTT. Amino acids: CASSPQGATGELFF.

The rearrangement joins TRBV2 to TRBJ1-2, with D tentatively TRBD1 (5 bases). The CDR3 consists of 14 residues. The ends were cut back, 7 bases at V and 2 bases at J, with 14 bases in the middle. CDR1 and CDR2 (germline): SNHLY, FYNNEI. The CDR3 sequence: CASTLGPANYGYTF. CDR3 nucleotide sequence: TGTGCCAGCACTCTGGGGCCAGCCAACTATGGCTACACCTTC.

The chain uses TRBV5-1 and TRBJ2-7, with TRBD1 identical over 10 bases. The CDR3 has 15 amino acids. After removal of 3 bases from V and 2 bases from J, the junction contained 5 bases not matched to a gene. CDR1 SGHRS and CDR2 YFSETQ come from the germline V gene. This CDR3 is CASSWGQGSAYEQYF. DNA for the CDR3: TGCGCCAGCAGCTGGGGACAGGGGAGCGCCTACGAGCAGTACTTC.

This clone was observed once. The DNA for the CDR3 is TGTGCCAGCTCACCACCGGGAGACCTCAGGTACGAGCAGTACTTC. Its protein product is CASSPPGDLRYEQYF. V usage is TRBV18 and J usage is TRBJ2-7, with D possibly matching TRBD2 (5 bases). This CDR3 comprises 15 residues. Trimming removed 0 bases at V and 4 bases at J, with 13 bases between. Germline V lookup: CDR1 KGHSH, CDR2 LQKENI.

The chain combines TRBV10-1 with TRBJ2-2, with TRBD1 matching 9 bases. V gave up 7 bases and J gave up 3 bases; unmatched junction bases: 12. The CDR3 has 17 residues. Germline CDR1 WNHNN, CDR2 SYGVQD (reference sequence). CDR3 DNA: TGCGCCAGCACCCCTCTTCGACAGGGGGTTGACACCGGGGAGCTGTTTTTT. Its protein is CASTPLRQGVDTGELFF.